This TCR beta chain was sequenced during a study of cytomegalovirus exposure and HLA in healthy donors. Overall study: Drawn from HLA-typed donors, tens of millions of unique TCRs were held in an early data release. Study-level points and caveats: In an earlier analysis, about 90% or about 30%: the productive usage of most TCR beta V segments. Rarity marked most TCR sequences, yet some public TCRs occurred in many donors.

Points on this clone: Antigen specificity is unknown.

While unrecorded immune exposures were likely, the donors were nominally healthy when sampled. CDR3 length equals 13 residues. The ends lost 6 bases at V and 1 base at J; junction bases unmatched: 0. Germline loops: CDR1 MNHNS, CDR2 SASEGT. Vbeta (60) and Jbeta (13) primers were used in the PCR. Sequencing was performed with immunoSEQ multiplex PCR; in TCRdb, only in-frame clones are kept and a portion is missing. The table includes about 170,000 clones, about three quarters detected once. This rearrangement joins TRBV6-1 to TRBJ2-3; TRBD2 matches 8 bases. This receptor was taken from a girl under 18 in good health and CMV-seronegative. The sequenced sample was PBMCs. CDR3 bases: TGTGCCAGCAGAGCGGGAGGCACAGATACGCAGTATTTT. The encoded protein is CASRAGGTDTQYF.